Sequencing of this TCR beta chain was carried out in a study of blood T cell repertoires in COVID-19. Study overall: Spain, Italy and the United States supplied samples that represented acute and convalescent COVID-19.

Clones were sequenced by immunoSEQ multiplex PCR, and TCRdb holds only the in-frame ones, with some missing. The sample lists around 300,000 clones; about nine tenths were seen once. Trimming cost V 7 bases and J 4 bases; bases outside gene matches: 3. CDR1 is SGHRS, CDR2 YFSETQ, per germline. This CDR3 contains 14 residues. V usage is TRBV5-1 and J usage is TRBJ1-4; 11 nucleotides align to TRBD1. Specimen: peripheral blood. This clonotype originated in a man aged 50 to 60 with acute or convalescent COVID-19. This CDR3 reads CASGQGAGNEKLFF. The CDR3 DNA follows: TGCGCCAGCGGACAGGGGGCGGGTAATGAAAAACTGTTTTTT. The variable domain in full, completed from reference TRBV5-1 and TRBJ1-4, reads KAGVTQTPRYLIKTRGQQVTLSCSPISGHRSVSWYQQTPGQGLQFLFEYFSETQRNKGNFPGRFSGRQFSNSRSEMNVSTLELGDSALYLCASGQGAGNEKLFFGSGTQLSVL.